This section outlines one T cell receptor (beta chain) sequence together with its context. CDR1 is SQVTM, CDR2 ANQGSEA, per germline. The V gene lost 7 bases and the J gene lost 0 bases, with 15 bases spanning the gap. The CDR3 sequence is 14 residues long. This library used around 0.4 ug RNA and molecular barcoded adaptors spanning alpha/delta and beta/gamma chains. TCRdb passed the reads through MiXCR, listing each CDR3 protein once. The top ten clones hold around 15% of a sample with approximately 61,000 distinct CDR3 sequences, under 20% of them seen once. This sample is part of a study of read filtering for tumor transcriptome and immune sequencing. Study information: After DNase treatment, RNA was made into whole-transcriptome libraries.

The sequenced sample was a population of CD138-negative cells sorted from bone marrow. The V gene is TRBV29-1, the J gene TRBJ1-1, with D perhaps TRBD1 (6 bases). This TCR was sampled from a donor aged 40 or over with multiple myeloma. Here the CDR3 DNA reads TGCAGCGCAACAGGACAGAACATGAACACTGAAGCTTTCTTT. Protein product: CSATGQNMNTEAFF. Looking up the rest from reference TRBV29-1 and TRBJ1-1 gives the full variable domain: SAVISQKPSRDICQRGTSLTIQCQVDSQVTMMFWYRQQPGQSLTLIATANQGSEATYESGFVIDKFPISRPNLTFSTLTVSNMSPEDSSIYLCSATGQNMNTEAFFGQGTRLTVV.